The 14 T cell receptor beta chains below all came from one sample that was sequenced in a study of T cells in Graves' hyperthyroidism and ophthalmopathy. RNA transcripts served as the template for amplifying TCR beta CDR3 regions. First-round RT-PCR with HTBI primers amplified the TCR CDR3 region. TCRdb ran MiXCR on the multiplex PCR reads and lists one entry per CDR3 protein. The sample consists of some 490,000 distinct CDR3 sequences, 22% of them appearing once. What was sequenced was blood. The source is a woman aged 70 to 79 with Graves' ophthalmopathy.

This clonotype has ten or more counts. The genes are TRBV5-1 and TRBJ2-1; either TRBD1 or TRBD2 may supply D (7 bases each). Trimming left V 0 bases short and J 3 bases short, with 13 bases between. CDR1 and CDR2 (germline): SGHRS, YFSETQ. The CDR3 contains 16 residues. CDR3 nucleotides: TGCGCCAGCAGCTTGGGGGAGGGGACAGTCTACAATGAGCAGTTCTTC. As protein: CASSLGEGTVYNEQFF. The whole variable domain, filled in from reference TRBV5-1 and TRBJ2-1, reads KAGVTQTPRYLIKTRGQQVTLSCSPISGHRSVSWYQQTPGQGLQFLFEYFSETQRNKGNFPGRFSGRQFSNSRSEMNVSTLELGDSALYLCASSLGEGTVYNEQFFGPGTRLTVL.

This clonotype has more than one count but fewer than ten. The chain uses TRBV27 and TRBJ1-2; D is undetermined. There are 14 residues in the CDR3. Germline CDR1 and CDR2: MNHEY and SMNVEV (reference sequence). V gave up 6 bases and J gave up 3 bases, with 14 bases separating them. The CDR3 bases are TGTGCCAGCAGGCCACTACTCCCACACTATGGCTACACCTTC. It encodes CASRPLLPHYGYTF.

This sequence joins TRBV20-1 and TRBJ2-7; TRBD2 aligns across 12 bases. This CDR3 has 13 residues. The V gene's germline CDR1 is DFQATT and CDR2 SNEGSKA (reference sequence). With V trimmed by 1 base and J by 6 bases, 1 base remained unmatched. In nucleotides, the CDR3 is TGCAGTGCTAGAGGGACTAGCGGGATCGAGCAGTACTTC. Translation: CSARGTSGIEQYF.

This clonotype came up a few times. This CDR3 reads CASSRGQGFTGELFF. DNA for the CDR3: TGTGCCAGCAGCCGGGGACAGGGATTCACCGGGGAGCTGTTTTTT. This chain uses TRBV3-1 with TRBJ2-2, with 9 bases lining up with TRBD1. CDR3 size: 15 residues. V was clipped by 4 bases and J by 4 bases; unmatched bases: 4. The germline CDR1 and CDR2 sequences are LGHDT and YNNKEL (reference sequence).

Comments on this clonotype: One end of the junction fails to match germline, which may point to a read error. The gene calls are TRBV3-1 and TRBJ1-6; D is perhaps TRBD1 (5 bases). Germline assignment: CDR1 LGHDT and CDR2 YNNKEL (reference sequence). The CDR3 covers 15 residues. Here the CDR3 DNA reads TGTGCCATCAGCCAAGACACAGGATATAATTCACCCCTCCACTTT. Protein: CAISQDTGYNSPLHF.

This chain connects TRBV5-1 to TRBJ2-3; D not certain. The germline gives CDR1 SGHRS, CDR2 YFSETQ. V lost 0 bases and J lost 0, with 20 bases in between. CDR3 length: 19 residues. DNA of the CDR3: TGCGCCAGCAGCTTGGGAATATGGAAACAGCACCCTAGCACAGATACGCAGTATTTT. This sequence encodes CASSLGIWKQHPSTDTQYF. The entire variable domain, with the rest obtained from reference TRBV5-1 and TRBJ2-3, is as follows: KAGVTQTPRYLIKTRGQQVTLSCSPISGHRSVSWYQQTPGQGLQFLFEYFSETQRNKGNFPGRFSGRQFSNSRSEMNVSTLELGDSALYLCASSLGIWKQHPSTDTQYFGPGTRLTVL.

This clonotype was seen at least ten times. The chain couples TRBV11-2 to TRBJ1-6, with D possibly TRBD1 on 6 matching bases. This CDR3 is built from 17 residues. Germline CDR1 SGHAT, CDR2 FQNNGV. The ends were cut back, 3 bases at V and 3 bases at J, with 15 bases in the middle. As DNA, the CDR3 is TGTGCCAGCAGCTTTGCGCGCGGGACACTCTATAATTCACCCCTCCACTTT. Its translation: CASSFARGTLYNSPLHF.

This clonotype was counted between two and nine times. This sequence joins TRBV7-2 and TRBJ1-6; D remains unclear. Germline V gives CDR1 SGHTA, CDR2 FQGNSA. Deletions cut 0 bases from V and 4 bases from J, with 7 bases between. This CDR3 comprises 15 residues. This CDR3 reads CASSLALGYNSPLHF. The CDR3 bases are TGTGCCAGCAGCTTAGCGCTGGGGTATAATTCACCCCTCCACTTT.

V is TRBV12-3 or TRBV12-4 and J is TRBJ2-1, with 10 bases lining up with TRBD2. The ends lost 5 bases at V and 0 bases at J; junction bases unmatched: 7. This CDR3 comprises 17 residues. The CDR3 loop is CASSPPSGGSSYNEQFF. The CDR3 bases are TGTGCCAGCAGTCCCCCTAGCGGGGGTAGCTCCTACAATGAGCAGTTCTTC.

There are a few counts of this clonotype. V is TRBV20-1 and J is TRBJ2-7, with 12 bases aligning to TRBD2. Germline lookup yields CDR1 DFQATT and CDR2 SNEGSKA (reference sequence). The J segment lost 5 bases and the V segment lost 2 bases, leaving 7 bases of the junction unmatched. The CDR3 is made up of 15 amino acids. DNA of the CDR3: TGCAGTGCTAGACTAGCGGGAGGGCCTAGGGACGAGCAGTACTTC. It translates to CSARLAGGPRDEQYF.

The chain recombines TRBV2 with TRBJ2-7; no definite D call. The CDR3 consists of 14 residues. V shed 5 bases and J shed 3 bases, with 14 bases lying between them. From germline, CDR1 is SNHLY and CDR2 FYNNEI. Written as DNA, the CDR3 is TGTGCCAGCAGTTTAGGTGGTCCTCTCTACGAGCAGTACTTC. Translating gives CASSLGGPLYEQYF.

The CDR3 nucleotides read TGTGCCAGCAGCGTCACAGGGGTTCAGCCCCAGCATTTT. This translates into CASSVTGVQPQHF. The V and J genes are TRBV11-2 and TRBJ1-5, with 7 bases matching TRBD1. Germline assignment: CDR1 SGHAT and CDR2 FQNNGV. With V trimmed by 5 bases and J by 6 bases, 4 bases remained unmatched. The CDR3 is 13 residues long.

About this clonotype itself: Mismatch with germline at one junction end may stem from a read error. CDR3 nucleotide sequence: TGTGCCAGCAGCTTAACCAGCGCATCCTACAGTGAGCAGTTCTTC. Translated, it gives CASSLTSASYSEQFF. The rearrangement joins TRBV7-3 to TRBJ2-1; no definite D call. The germline V gene encodes CDR1 SGHTA and CDR2 FQGTGA. CDR3 length: 15 amino acids.

The gene calls are TRBV20-1 and TRBJ2-7; the D is unclear. From germline, CDR1 is DFQATT and CDR2 SNEGSKA (reference sequence). The ends were cut back, 0 bases at V and 0 bases at J, with 9 bases in the middle. The CDR3 contains 14 residues. The CDR3 DNA is TGCAGTGCTAGAGATTACCCAAACTCCTACGAGCAGTACTTC. Its protein is CSARDYPNSYEQYF.